This TCR beta chain is drawn from a study of blood T cell repertoires in COVID-19. The table came from immunoSEQ multiplex PCR; TCRdb's copy has only in-frame clones and leaves some out. Of about 160,000 clones in the sample, 88% are singletons; the top ten hold less than 8%. The sample taken for sequencing was PBMCs or T cells enriched from blood (not recorded which). The clonotype originates from a woman between 45 and 65 years old who had recovered from COVID-19.

As DNA, the CDR3 is TGTGCCATCAGTCTGGGACAGGGTTACGAGCAGTACTTC. It specifies CAISLGQGYEQYF. This chain uses TRBV10-3 with TRBJ2-7; 9 bases map to TRBD1. V was clipped by 5 bases and J by 4 bases; unmatched bases: 3. CDR1 ENHRY and CDR2 SYGVKD come from the germline V gene. The CDR3 length is 13 residues.